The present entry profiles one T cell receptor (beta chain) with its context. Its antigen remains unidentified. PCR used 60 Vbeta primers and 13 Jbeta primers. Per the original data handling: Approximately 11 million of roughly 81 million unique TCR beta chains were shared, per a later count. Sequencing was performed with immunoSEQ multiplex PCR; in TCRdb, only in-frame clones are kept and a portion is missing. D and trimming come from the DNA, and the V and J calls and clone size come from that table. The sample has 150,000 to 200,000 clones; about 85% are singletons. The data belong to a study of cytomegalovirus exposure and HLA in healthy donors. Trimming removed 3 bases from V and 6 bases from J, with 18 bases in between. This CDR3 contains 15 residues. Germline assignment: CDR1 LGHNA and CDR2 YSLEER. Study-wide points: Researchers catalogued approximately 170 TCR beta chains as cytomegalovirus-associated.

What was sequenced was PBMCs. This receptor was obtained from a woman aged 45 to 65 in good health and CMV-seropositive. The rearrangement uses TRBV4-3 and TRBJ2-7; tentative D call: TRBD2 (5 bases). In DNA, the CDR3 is TGCGCCAGCAGCCAGGAGGTAACCTCCCGGGGCGAGCAGTACTTC. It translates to CASSQEVTSRGEQYF.